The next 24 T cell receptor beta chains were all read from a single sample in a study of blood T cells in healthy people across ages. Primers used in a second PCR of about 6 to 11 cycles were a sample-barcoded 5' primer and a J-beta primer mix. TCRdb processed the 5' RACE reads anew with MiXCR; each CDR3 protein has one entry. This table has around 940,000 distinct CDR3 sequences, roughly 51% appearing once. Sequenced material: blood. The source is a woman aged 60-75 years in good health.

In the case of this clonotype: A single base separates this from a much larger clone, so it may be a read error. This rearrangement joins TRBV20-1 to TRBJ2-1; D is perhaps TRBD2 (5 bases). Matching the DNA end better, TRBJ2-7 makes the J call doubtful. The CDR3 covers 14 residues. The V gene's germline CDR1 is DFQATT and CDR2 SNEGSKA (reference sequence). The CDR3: CSARGIRENYGQYF. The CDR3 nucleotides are TGCAGTGCTAGAGGCATACGGGAAAATTACGGGCAGTACTTC.

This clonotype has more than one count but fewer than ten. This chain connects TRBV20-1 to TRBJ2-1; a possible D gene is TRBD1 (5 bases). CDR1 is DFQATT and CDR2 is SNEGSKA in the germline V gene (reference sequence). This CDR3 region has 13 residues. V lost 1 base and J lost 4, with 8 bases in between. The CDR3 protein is CSARVYRYNEQFF. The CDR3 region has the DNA TGCAGTGCTAGAGTCTACAGGTACAATGAGCAGTTCTTC.

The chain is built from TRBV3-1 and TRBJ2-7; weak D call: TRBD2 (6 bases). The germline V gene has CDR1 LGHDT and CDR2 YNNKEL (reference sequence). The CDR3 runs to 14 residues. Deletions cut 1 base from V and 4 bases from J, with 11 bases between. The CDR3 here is CASSQAAGSYEQYF. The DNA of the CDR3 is TGTGCCAGCAGCCAAGCGGCGGGGAGTTACGAGCAGTACTTC.

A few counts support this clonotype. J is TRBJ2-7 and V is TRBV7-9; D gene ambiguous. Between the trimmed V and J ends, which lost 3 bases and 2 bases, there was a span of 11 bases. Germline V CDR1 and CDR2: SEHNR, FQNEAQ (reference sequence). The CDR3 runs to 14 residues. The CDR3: CASSFELTPYEQYF. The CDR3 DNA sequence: TGTGCCAGCAGCTTTGAATTAACCCCCTACGAGCAGTACTTC.

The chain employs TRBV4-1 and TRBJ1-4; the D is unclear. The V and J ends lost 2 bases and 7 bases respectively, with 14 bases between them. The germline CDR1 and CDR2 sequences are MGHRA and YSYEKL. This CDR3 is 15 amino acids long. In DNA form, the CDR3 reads TGCGCCAGCAGCCAAAAATCTTCCTTAGGTGAAAAACTGTTTTTT. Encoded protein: CASSQKSSLGEKLFF.

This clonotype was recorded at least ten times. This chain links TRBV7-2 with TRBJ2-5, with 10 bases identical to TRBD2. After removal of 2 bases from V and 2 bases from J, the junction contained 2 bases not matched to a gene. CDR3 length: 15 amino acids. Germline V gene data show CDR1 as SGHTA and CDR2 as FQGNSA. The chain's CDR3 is CASSLSGRAQETQYF. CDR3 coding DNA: TGTGCCAGCAGCTTAAGCGGGAGGGCTCAAGAGACCCAGTACTTC. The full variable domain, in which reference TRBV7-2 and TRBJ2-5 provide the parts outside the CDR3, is GAGVSQSPSNKVTEKGKDVELRCDPISGHTALYWYRQSLGQGLEFLIYFQGNSAPDKSGLPSDRFSAERTGGSVSTLTIQRTQQEDSAVYLCASSLSGRAQETQYFGPGTRLLVL.

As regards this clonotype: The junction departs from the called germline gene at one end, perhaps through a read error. CDR3 protein: CAGSYGVGYGYTF. In nucleotides, the CDR3 is TGTGCCGGCAGTTACGGGGTGGGCTATGGCTACACCTTC. The genes are TRBV6-6 and TRBJ1-2; D unresolved. This CDR3 is built from 13 residues. Germline CDR1 is MNHNY and CDR2 is SVGAGI (reference sequence).

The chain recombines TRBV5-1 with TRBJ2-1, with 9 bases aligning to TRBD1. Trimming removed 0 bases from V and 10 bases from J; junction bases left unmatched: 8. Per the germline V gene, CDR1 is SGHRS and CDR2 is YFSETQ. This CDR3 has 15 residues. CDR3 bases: TGCGCCAGCAGCTTGGAGGAGACAGGGGGGAGGGAGCAGTTCTTC. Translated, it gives CASSLEETGGREQFF.

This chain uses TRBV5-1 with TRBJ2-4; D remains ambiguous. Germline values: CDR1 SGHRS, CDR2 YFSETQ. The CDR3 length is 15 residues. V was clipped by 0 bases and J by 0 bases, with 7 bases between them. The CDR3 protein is CASSLVPVAKNIQYF. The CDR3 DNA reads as TGCGCCAGCAGCTTGGTTCCTGTAGCCAAAAACATTCAGTACTTC. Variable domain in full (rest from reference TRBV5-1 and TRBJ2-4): KAGVTQTPRYLIKTRGQQVTLSCSPISGHRSVSWYQQTPGQGLQFLFEYFSETQRNKGNFPGRFSGRQFSNSRSEMNVSTLELGDSALYLCASSLVPVAKNIQYFGAGTRLSVL.

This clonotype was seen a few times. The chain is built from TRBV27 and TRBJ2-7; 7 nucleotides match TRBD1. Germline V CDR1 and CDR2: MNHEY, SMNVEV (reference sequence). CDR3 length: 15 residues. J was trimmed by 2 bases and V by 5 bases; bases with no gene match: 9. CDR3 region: CASSPRTGKTYEQYF. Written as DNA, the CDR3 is TGTGCCAGCAGTCCAAGGACAGGCAAGACCTACGAGCAGTACTTC.

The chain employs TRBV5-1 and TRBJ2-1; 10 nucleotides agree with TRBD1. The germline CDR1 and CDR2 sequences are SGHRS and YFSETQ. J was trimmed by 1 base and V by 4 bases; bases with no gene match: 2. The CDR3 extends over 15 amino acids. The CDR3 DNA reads TGCGCCAGCAGCGAGGGACAGGGGTCCTACAATGAGCAGTTCTTC. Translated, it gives CASSEGQGSYNEQFF.

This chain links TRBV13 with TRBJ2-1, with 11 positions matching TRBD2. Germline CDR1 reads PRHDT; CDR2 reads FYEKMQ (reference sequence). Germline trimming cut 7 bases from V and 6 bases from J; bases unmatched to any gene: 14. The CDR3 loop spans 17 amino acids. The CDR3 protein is CASKLLPGTSGSNEQFF. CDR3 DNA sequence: TGTGCCAGCAAGCTCCTTCCCGGGACTAGCGGATCCAATGAGCAGTTCTTC.

CDR3 nucleotides: TGTGCCAGCAGCTTAGGGGACAGCTATAATGAAAAACTGTTTTTT. Protein product: CASSLGDSYNEKLFF. The rearrangement uses TRBV7-9 and TRBJ1-4, with 7 bases that match TRBD1. The germline V gene has CDR1 SEHNR and CDR2 FQNEAQ (reference sequence). The CDR3 is made up of 15 amino acids. The ends lost 1 base at V and 4 bases at J; junction bases unmatched: 3.

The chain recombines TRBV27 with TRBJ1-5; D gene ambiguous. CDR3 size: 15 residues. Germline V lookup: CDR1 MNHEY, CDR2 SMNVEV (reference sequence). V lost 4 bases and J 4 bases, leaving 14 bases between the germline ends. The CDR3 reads CASSSLGSGNQPQHF. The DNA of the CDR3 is TGTGCCAGCAGTTCCTTAGGGTCGGGGAATCAGCCCCAGCATTTT.

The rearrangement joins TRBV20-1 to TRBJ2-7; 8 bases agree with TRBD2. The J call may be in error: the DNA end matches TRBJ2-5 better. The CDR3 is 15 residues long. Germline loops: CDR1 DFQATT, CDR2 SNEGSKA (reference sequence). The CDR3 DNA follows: TGCAGTGCTATAAAGGAGTGGACTAGCCGAGAGACCCAGTACTTC. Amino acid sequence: CSAIKEWTSRETQYF.

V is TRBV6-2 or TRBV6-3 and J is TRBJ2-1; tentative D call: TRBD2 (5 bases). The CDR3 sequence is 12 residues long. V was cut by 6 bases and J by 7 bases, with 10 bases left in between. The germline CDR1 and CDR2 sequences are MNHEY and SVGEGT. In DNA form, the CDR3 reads TGTGCCAGCAGGCCGGGGTGGAATGAGCAGTTCTTC. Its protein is CASRPGWNEQFF.

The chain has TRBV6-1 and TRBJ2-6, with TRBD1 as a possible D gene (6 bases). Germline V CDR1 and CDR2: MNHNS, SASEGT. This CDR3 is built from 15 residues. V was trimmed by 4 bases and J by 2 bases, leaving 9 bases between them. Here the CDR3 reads CASSAGVTGANVLTF. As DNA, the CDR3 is TGTGCCAGCAGTGCAGGGGTGACTGGGGCCAACGTCCTGACTTTC.

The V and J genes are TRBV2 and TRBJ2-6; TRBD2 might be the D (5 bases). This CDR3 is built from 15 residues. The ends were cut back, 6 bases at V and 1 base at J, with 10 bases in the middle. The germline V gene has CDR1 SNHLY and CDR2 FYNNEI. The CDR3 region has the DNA TGTGCCAGCAGGGGGAGACGTTCTGGGGCCAACGTCCTGACTTTC. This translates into CASRGRRSGANVLTF.

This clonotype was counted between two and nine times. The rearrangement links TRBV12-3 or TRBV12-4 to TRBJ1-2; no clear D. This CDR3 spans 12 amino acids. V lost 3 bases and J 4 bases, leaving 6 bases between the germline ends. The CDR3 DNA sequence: TGTGCCAGCAGTTTGTCCATCTATGGCTACACCTTC. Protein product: CASSLSIYGYTF.

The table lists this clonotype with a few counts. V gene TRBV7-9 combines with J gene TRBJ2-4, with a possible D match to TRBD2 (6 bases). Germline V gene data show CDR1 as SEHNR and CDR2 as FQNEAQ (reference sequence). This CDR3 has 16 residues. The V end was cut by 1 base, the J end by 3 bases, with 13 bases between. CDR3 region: CASSLVGGMGKNIQYF. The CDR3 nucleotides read TGTGCCAGCAGCTTAGTCGGCGGGATGGGCAAAAACATTCAGTACTTC.

The CDR3 protein is CASSLQSIYGYTF. The CDR3 nucleotides read TGTGCCAGCAGTTTACAATCCATCTATGGCTACACCTTC. The rearrangement joins TRBV12-3 or TRBV12-4 to TRBJ1-2; D gene unclear. Trimming removed 2 bases at V and 4 bases at J, with 8 bases between. CDR3 length equals 13 residues.

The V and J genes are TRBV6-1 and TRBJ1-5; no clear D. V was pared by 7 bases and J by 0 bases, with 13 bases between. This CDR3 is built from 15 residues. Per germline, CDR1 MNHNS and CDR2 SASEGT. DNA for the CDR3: TGTGCCAGCATAAGTAGAGGAAGTAGCAATCAGCCCCAGCATTTT. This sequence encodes CASISRGSSNQPQHF.

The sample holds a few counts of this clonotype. In nucleotides, the CDR3 is TGTGCCAGCAGCTTAGGCAGGGGAAGCGAGACCCAGTACTTC. Protein: CASSLGRGSETQYF. The chain links TRBV7-2 to TRBJ2-5; tentative D call: TRBD1 (6 bases). CDR3 length: 14 residues. Per the germline V gene, CDR1 is SGHTA and CDR2 is FQGNSA. V lost 1 base, J lost 5 bases, and 11 bases lay in between.

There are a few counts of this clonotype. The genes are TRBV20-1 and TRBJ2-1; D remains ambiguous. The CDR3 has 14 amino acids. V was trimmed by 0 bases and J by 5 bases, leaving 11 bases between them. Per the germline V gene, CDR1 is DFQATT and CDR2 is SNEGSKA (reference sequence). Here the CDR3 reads CSARDPGPHNEQFF. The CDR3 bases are TGCAGTGCTAGAGATCCAGGACCCCACAATGAGCAGTTCTTC.